This entry lists 25 T cell receptor beta chains sequenced from one sample in a study of technical replicates of blood from a handful of donors. Generated by immunoSEQ multiplex PCR, the TCRdb table keeps only in-frame clones and is missing some. The sample has 65,000 to 95,000 clones, roughly 98% seen once. The source material was T cells isolated from PBMCs. The receptors were gathered from a human donor in good health.

The chain carries TRBV7-9 and TRBJ2-7; TRBD2 agrees at 10 bases. The CDR3 is 16 amino acids. V dropped 4 bases and J dropped 1; count of bases not matched to a gene: 7. The germline gives CDR1 SEHNR, CDR2 FQNEAQ (reference sequence). The CDR3 DNA reads as TGTGCCAGCAGCTCGGTACTAGCGGGGCGGTCCTACGAGCAGTACTTC. Its protein is CASSSVLAGRSYEQYF.

The CDR3 protein is CASLGGNTGELFF. In DNA form, the CDR3 reads TGTGCCAGCCTAGGGGGGAACACCGGGGAGCTGTTTTTT. The chain uses TRBV4-2 and TRBJ2-2, with D possibly TRBD1 on 6 matching bases. V was trimmed by 8 bases and J by 1 base, leaving 8 bases between them. The CDR3 spans 13 residues. The germline gives CDR1 LGHNA, CDR2 YNFKEQ.

V usage is TRBV2 and J usage is TRBJ1-3; D unresolved. V lost 4 bases to trimming and J lost 6 bases, with 7 bases between them. This CDR3 region has 12 residues. Germline-derived CDR1 and CDR2 are SNHLY and FYNNEI. CDR3 residues: CASSVVINTIYF. The DNA for the CDR3 is TGTGCCAGCAGTGTTGTAATAAACACCATATATTTT.

The chain has TRBV7-9 and TRBJ2-2; D not resolved. This CDR3 is 12 amino acids long. Germline V gives CDR1 SEHNR, CDR2 FQNEAQ (reference sequence). V lost 5 bases, J lost 7 bases, and 8 bases lay in between. This CDR3 is CASSPTGGELFF. The CDR3 bases are TGTGCCAGCAGCCCAACGGGCGGGGAGCTGTTTTTT.

For this clone: Other DNA sequences in the sample encode the same CDR3. V is TRBV5-1 and J is TRBJ1-2; D remains ambiguous. There are 14 residues in the CDR3. The germline V and J ends were trimmed by 4 bases and 1 base, with 11 bases remaining between them. Germline V gives CDR1 SGHRS, CDR2 YFSETQ. CDR3 residues: CASSLAGSNYGYTF. CDR3 coding DNA: TGCGCCAGCAGCCTCGCAGGCAGTAACTATGGCTACACCTTC.

The genes are TRBV6-4 and TRBJ2-5; maybe TRBD1 (5 bases). Germline V lookup: CDR1 MRHNA, CDR2 SNTAGT. CDR3 size: 20 residues. V dropped 6 bases and J dropped 2 bases, with 31 bases sitting between them. CDR3 DNA: TGTGCCAGCAGGACCCCGACCCACCCGATTACGACAGATAATCAAGAGACCCAGTACTTC. Translated: CASRTPTHPITTDNQETQYF.

The chain is built from TRBV29-1 and TRBJ2-7, with 8 nucleotides matching TRBD1. V was pared by 6 bases and J by 6 bases, with 7 bases of the junction left unmatched. This CDR3 comprises 12 residues. Germline V gives CDR1 SQVTM, CDR2 ANQGSEA. The CDR3 DNA sequence: TGCAGCGTCATCTGGACAGGGAGCGAGCAGTACTTC. It yields the protein CSVIWTGSEQYF.

CDR3 region: CASSLGQGDTGELFF. The CDR3 DNA sequence: TGCGCCAGCAGCCTGGGACAGGGGGACACCGGGGAGCTGTTTTTT. This chain joins TRBV5-1 and TRBJ2-2, with 11 bases identical to TRBD1. Germline trimming cut 4 bases from V and 3 bases from J; bases unmatched to any gene: 2. The V gene's germline CDR1 is SGHRS and CDR2 YFSETQ. The CDR3 has 15 residues.

The genes are TRBV5-1 and TRBJ2-7; TRBD2 matches at 7 bases. The CDR3 is 17 residues long. The ends lost 1 base at V and 1 base at J; junction bases unmatched: 11. Per germline, CDR1 SGHRS and CDR2 YFSETQ. CDR3 DNA: TGCGCCAGCAGCTTGAATATAGGGTGGGAGGGTTCCTACGAGCAGTACTTC. It encodes CASSLNIGWEGSYEQYF.

The V call is TRBV18, the J call TRBJ1-5; a weak D match, TRBD1 (6 bases). The CDR3 runs 16 residues. Germline loops: CDR1 KGHSH, CDR2 LQKENI. The germline V and J ends were trimmed by 3 bases and 8 bases, with 20 bases remaining between them. The CDR3 loop is CASSPTGQTGSKPQHF. The CDR3 DNA follows: TGTGCCAGCTCACCGACAGGTCAGACAGGATCGAAGCCCCAGCATTTT.

This chain joins TRBV5-4 and TRBJ2-2, with a possible D match to TRBD2 (5 bases). This CDR3 is 17 amino acids long. The V end was cut by 0 bases, the J end by 0 bases, with 12 bases between. Germline CDR1 reads SGHNT; CDR2 reads YYREEE (reference sequence). Written as DNA, the CDR3 is TGTGCCAGCAGCTTGGTAGCGCGCGTGACGAACACCGGGGAGCTGTTTTTT. Translation gives CASSLVARVTNTGELFF.

The chain has TRBV28 and TRBJ2-4; 7 bases align to TRBD2. The junction had 15 bases not matched to a gene; V was cut back by 7 bases and J by 6 bases. Germline loops: CDR1 MDHEN, CDR2 SYDVKM. The CDR3 is made up of 16 amino acids. This CDR3 reads CASNSPVRGRGNIQYF. CDR3 DNA sequence: TGTGCCAGCAATTCCCCGGTGCGGGGGAGGGGAAACATTCAGTACTTC.

The CDR3 is CASRFGRGRSPLHF. The CDR3, as DNA: TGTGCCAGCAGATTCGGCAGGGGCAGATCACCCCTCCACTTT. This chain joins TRBV5-5 and TRBJ1-6, with D possibly matching TRBD1 (6 bases). The CDR3 spans 14 residues. The V end was cut by 5 bases, the J end by 10 bases, with 16 bases between. The V gene's germline CDR1 is SGHKS and CDR2 YYEKEE (reference sequence).

Written as DNA, the CDR3 is TGTGCCAGCAGCACCGTAACAGGGAGTGCCTACGAGCAGTACTTC. This encodes CASSTVTGSAYEQYF. The rearrangement links TRBV6-5 to TRBJ2-7; D might be TRBD1 (6 bases). CDR3 length: 15 residues. Germline values: CDR1 MNHEY, CDR2 SVGAGI. Trimming took off 6 bases at V and 2 bases at J, with 17 bases between the two ends.

V and J are TRBV7-6 and TRBJ2-7; 10 positions match TRBD1. The germline V gene has CDR1 SGHVS and CDR2 FNYEAQ. This CDR3 has 21 amino acids. V lost 0 bases and J lost 0; bases outside the gene matches: 17. CDR3: CASSLAEGGQGENSPSYEQYF. The CDR3 bases are TGTGCCAGCAGCTTAGCGGAAGGAGGACAGGGGGAAAATAGTCCCTCCTACGAGCAGTACTTC.

The J gene is TRBJ2-5, the V gene TRBV5-1; 7 bases align to TRBD1. The CDR3 sequence is 14 residues long. CDR1 and CDR2 from the germline V gene are SGHRS and YFSETQ. Trimming at V came to 0 bases and at J to 3 bases, leaving 2 bases not matched to a gene. For the CDR3, the DNA is TGCGCCAGCAGCTTGGCAGGGGGAGAAGAGACCCAGTACTTC. Its protein product is CASSLAGGEETQYF.

The chain is built from TRBV5-1 and TRBJ2-7; 10 bases map to TRBD2. CDR3 length: 18 residues. With 0 bases clipped from V and 3 bases from J, the junction kept 12 bases outside the gene matches. The germline V gene encodes CDR1 SGHRS and CDR2 YFSETQ. The CDR3 loop is CASSLDPPSSGGNYEQYF. CDR3 nucleotide sequence: TGCGCCAGCAGCTTGGATCCCCCCTCTAGCGGGGGTAACTACGAGCAGTACTTC.

The V call is TRBV7-2, the J call TRBJ1-2; D is unclear. The CDR3 runs 14 residues. The germline V gene has CDR1 SGHTA and CDR2 FQGNSA. V was clipped by 1 base and J by 8 bases, with 14 bases between them. The CDR3 DNA is TGTGCCAGCAGCTTAGATTCCAGTTGGCGGGGCTACACCTTC. Translation gives CASSLDSSWRGYTF.

This CDR3 reads CASSLDRAGNQPQHF. As DNA, the CDR3 is TGTGCCAGCAGCCTGGACAGGGCTGGCAATCAGCCCCAGCATTTT. The gene calls are TRBV6-5 and TRBJ1-5; 8 bases fit TRBD1. Germline CDR1 is MNHEY and CDR2 is SVGAGI. There are 15 residues in the CDR3. The V and J ends lost 6 bases and 2 bases, in that order; junction bases with no gene match: 6.

This clone was found once. The rearrangement links TRBV6-4 to TRBJ2-3, with 10 bases lining up with TRBD1. Germline CDR1 is MRHNA and CDR2 is SNTAGT. The CDR3 covers 15 residues. Germline trimming cut 6 bases from V and 0 bases from J; bases unmatched to any gene: 3. Here the CDR3 reads CASRMGQGSTDTQYF. The CDR3 DNA is TGTGCCAGCAGAATGGGACAGGGGAGCACAGATACGCAGTATTTT.

This sequence joins TRBV19 and TRBJ1-6, with D perhaps matching TRBD1 (5 bases). Germline V gives CDR1 LNHDA, CDR2 SQIVND (reference sequence). The CDR3 sequence is 16 residues long. Deletions cut 7 bases from V and 5 bases from J, with 18 bases between. The CDR3 DNA is TGTGCCAGTACCCCCGGGGGAGGTTGGGATAATTCACCCCTCCACTTT. Translating it yields CASTPGGGWDNSPLHF.

V is TRBV11-2 and J is TRBJ1-2; D is perhaps TRBD1 (5 bases). The ends were cut back, 5 bases at V and 7 bases at J, with 20 bases in the middle. Germline assignment: CDR1 SGHAT and CDR2 FQNNGV. The CDR3 has 15 amino acids. The CDR3 nucleotides are TGTGCCAGCAGCCCGGACGGGCAGGGTTACTTTGGCTACACCTTC. This codes for CASSPDGQGYFGYTF. Supplemented by reference TRBV11-2 and TRBJ1-2, the full variable domain reads EAGVAQSPRYKIIEKRQSVAFWCNPISGHATLYWYQQILGQGPKLLIQFQNNGVVDDSQLPKDRFSAERLKGVDSTLKIQPAKLEDSAVYLCASSPDGQGYFGYTFGSGTRLTVV.

The gene calls are TRBV5-5 and TRBJ2-5; possible D gene TRBD2, 7 bases. The germline CDR1 and CDR2 sequences are SGHKS and YYEKEE (reference sequence). V was trimmed by 0 bases and J by 4 bases, leaving 13 bases between them. The length of the CDR3 is 15 residues. This CDR3 is CASSLAAGAGETQYF. The DNA of the CDR3 is TGTGCCAGCAGCTTGGCGGCGGGGGCTGGAGAGACCCAGTACTTC.

This chain links TRBV6-1 with TRBJ2-5; 9 positions agree with TRBD1. The V gene end was trimmed by 7 bases and the J gene end by 5 bases; junction bases not matched to a gene: 8. This CDR3 has 14 amino acids. Looked up from germline, CDR1 is MNHNS and CDR2 is SASEGT. In DNA form, the CDR3 reads TGTGCCAGCACCCGGGACAGGGCGGGGGAGACCCAGTACTTC. Its translation is CASTRDRAGETQYF.

The genes are TRBV10-3 and TRBJ2-1; 8 positions agree with TRBD1. V lost 8 bases, J lost 5 bases, and 11 bases stayed unmatched. CDR1 and CDR2 (germline): ENHRY, SYGVKD. The CDR3 is made up of 15 amino acids. CDR3: CAIGTTGESHNEQFF. The CDR3 region has the DNA TGTGCCATCGGCACGACAGGGGAGTCTCACAATGAGCAGTTCTTC.